Each of the 22 T cell receptor beta chains below was sequenced from the same sample in a study of T cell responses to AZD1222 COVID-19 vaccine. The repertoire was sequenced with immunoSEQ multiplex PCR; TCRdb's copy has only in-frame clones and lacks some. The sample consists of some 120,000 clones, about 92% of them appearing once. The specimen was peripheral blood, collected on day 0 of AZD1222 vaccination. The receptors stem from an adult in good health.

The chain carries TRBV7-8 and TRBJ2-4; D perhaps matches TRBD1 (5 bases). Germline CDR1 SGHVS, CDR2 FQNEAQ. This CDR3 contains 18 residues. Trimming pared 1 base from V and 0 bases from J, leaving 16 bases between. In DNA form, the CDR3 reads TGTGCCAGCAGCTTAGGGTTTGACAGCCTAGTAGCCAAAAACATTCAGTACTTC. Its protein product is CASSLGFDSLVAKNIQYF.

This chain links TRBV6-1 with TRBJ2-3; D is possibly TRBD2 (5 bases). The CDR3 is 15 residues long. Germline-derived CDR1 and CDR2 are MNHNS and SASEGT. V lost 2 bases and J lost 2, with 11 bases in between. This CDR3 reads CASSESVEVTDTQYF. The DNA for the CDR3 is TGTGCCAGCAGTGAATCCGTGGAGGTCACAGATACGCAGTATTTT.

In the case of this clone: The junction and the germline gene differ at one end; a read error may be behind it. The V gene is TRBV6-4, the J gene TRBJ2-5; D is uncertain. This CDR3 comprises 13 residues. Germline V gene data show CDR1 as MRHNA and CDR2 as SNTAGT. CDR3 amino acids: CASSDSRQTPRHF. The DNA of the CDR3 is TGTGCCAGCAGTGACTCCAGACAAACCCCCCGTCACTTC.

This CDR3 reads CASGSQGLAGDTQYF. The CDR3 coding sequence is TGTGCTAGTGGTTCCCAGGGACTAGCGGGAGATACGCAGTATTTT. V is TRBV12-5 and J is TRBJ2-3; TRBD2 agrees at 12 bases. Germline-derived CDR1 and CDR2 are LGHNT and FRNRAP. The CDR3 contains 15 residues. Trimming took 4 bases from V and 5 from J; bases not matched to a gene: 4.

The CDR3 DNA reads TGTGCCAGCAGCTTAGCGAAAGGGGGACACTCCTCCTACGAGCAGTACTTC. Amino acids: CASSLAKGGHSSYEQYF. The chain couples TRBV7-9 to TRBJ2-7; a possible D gene is TRBD1 (6 bases). V was trimmed by 0 bases and J by 0 bases, leaving 15 bases between them. The length of the CDR3 is 17 residues. Looked up from germline, CDR1 is SEHNR and CDR2 is FQNEAQ (reference sequence).

The chain has TRBV4-2 and TRBJ2-2; D might be TRBD2 (7 bases). Per germline, CDR1 LGHNA and CDR2 YNFKEQ. This CDR3 is 16 amino acids long. Trimming pared 1 base from V and 1 base from J, leaving 10 bases between. The CDR3 here is CASSQAGGQNTGELFF. DNA for the CDR3: TGTGCCAGCAGCCAAGCGGGGGGCCAGAACACCGGGGAGCTGTTTTTT.

This chain uses TRBV27 with TRBJ2-7; D is undetermined. Trimming removed 6 bases from V and 0 bases from J, with 15 bases in between. Germline V lookup: CDR1 MNHEY, CDR2 SMNVEV (reference sequence). This CDR3 has 15 residues. In DNA, the CDR3 is TGTGCCAGCAGAAGGAAGTTGGGCGACTCCTACGAGCAGTACTTC. Amino acid sequence: CASRRKLGDSYEQYF.

This sequence joins TRBV5-4 and TRBJ1-2; D remains ambiguous. In germline, CDR1 is SGHNT, CDR2 YYREEE (reference sequence). Between the trimmed V and J ends, which lost 5 bases and 5 bases, there was a span of 16 bases. CDR3 length: 14 amino acids. The CDR3 protein is CASRSGPEEYGYTF. The CDR3 nucleotides read TGTGCCAGCAGGTCGGGCCCTGAAGAGTATGGCTACACCTTC.

The CDR3 sequence: CASSALRSTEAFF. The CDR3 region has the DNA TGTGCCAGCAGCGCCTTAAGATCCACTGAAGCTTTCTTT. The chain is built from TRBV7-2 and TRBJ1-1; D gene unclear. CDR1 SGHTA and CDR2 FQGNSA come from the germline V gene. CDR3 length: 13 amino acids. Deletions cut 5 bases from V and 4 bases from J, with 11 bases between.

The chain is built from TRBV15 and TRBJ2-3; maybe TRBD2 (6 bases). Trimming removed 0 bases from V and 4 bases from J, with 8 bases in between. Germline CDR1 reads LNHNV; CDR2 reads YYDKDF (reference sequence). The CDR3 spans 14 residues. The CDR3 loop reads CATSRDPGADTQYF. DNA for the CDR3: TGTGCCACCAGCAGAGATCCGGGGGCAGATACGCAGTATTTT.

With respect to this clone: Different DNA sequences within this sample yield the same CDR3. This chain joins TRBV19 and TRBJ2-1; the D is unclear. The germline gives CDR1 LNHDA, CDR2 SQIVND (reference sequence). The V end lost 3 bases, the J end lost 2 bases, and 5 bases lay between the germline ends. This CDR3 spans 13 amino acids. CDR3: CASSITTYNEQFF. The CDR3 coding sequence is TGTGCCAGTAGTATCACTACCTACAATGAGCAGTTCTTC.

The V call is TRBV2, the J call TRBJ2-3; TRBD2 matches at 7 bases. Germline V gene lookup returns CDR1 SNHLY and CDR2 FYNNEI. The CDR3 contains 14 residues. The V and J ends lost 3 bases and 11 bases, in that order; junction bases with no gene match: 11. The CDR3 reads CASSDGGSSRWQYF. The CDR3 DNA is TGTGCCAGCAGTGATGGCGGGAGTAGCCGTTGGCAGTATTTT.

CDR3 residues: CASSSQGNNSPLHF. CDR3 bases: TGTGCCAGCAGCAGCCAGGGGAACAATTCACCCCTCCACTTT. The rearrangement uses TRBV9 and TRBJ1-6; tentative D call: TRBD1 (6 bases). The CDR3 is 14 residues long. Germline V CDR1 and CDR2: SGDLS, YYNGEE. Trimming took off 4 bases at V and 7 bases at J, with 12 bases between the two ends. Drawing the rest from reference TRBV9 and TRBJ1-6, the complete variable domain is DSGVTQTPKHLITATGQRVTLRCSPRSGDLSVYWYQQSLDQGLQFLIQYYNGEERAKGNILERFSAQQFPDLHSELNLSSLELGDSALYFCASSSQGNNSPLHFGNGTRLTVT.

The V and J genes are TRBV14 and TRBJ2-2, with D possibly TRBD1 on 7 matching bases. V gave up 4 bases and J gave up 2 bases, with 11 bases separating them. The CDR3 totals 15 residues. Germline V lookup: CDR1 SGHDN, CDR2 FVKESK. The CDR3 bases are TGTGCCAGCAGCCGCCAGGGGGGCAACACCGGGGAGCTGTTTTTT. Amino acid sequence: CASSRQGGNTGELFF. The whole variable domain, remainder taken from reference TRBV14 and TRBJ2-2, is EAGVTQFPSHSVIEKGQTVTLRCDPISGHDNLYWYRRVMGKEIKFLLHFVKESKQDESGMPNNRFLAERTGGTYSTLKVQPAELEDSGVYFCASSRQGGNTGELFFGEGSRLTVL.

The chain carries TRBV6-5 and TRBJ2-1, with D unresolved. V lost 7 bases, J lost 6 bases, and 7 bases lay in between. Germline assignment: CDR1 MNHEY and CDR2 SVGAGI. The CDR3 has 11 amino acids. For the CDR3, the DNA is TGTGCCAGCATTCTCTTCAATGAGCAGTTCTTC. Its translation: CASILFNEQFF.

In nucleotides, the CDR3 is TGTGCCAGCAGCTTAGACAGCCGCACTGAAGCTTTCTTT. Residues: CASSLDSRTEAFF. The chain recombines TRBV7-3 with TRBJ1-1, with TRBD1 as a possible D gene (5 bases). The germline gives CDR1 SGHTA, CDR2 FQGTGA. This CDR3 is built from 13 residues. Trimming stripped 2 bases from V and 4 bases from J, with 8 bases between.

The V gene is TRBV18, the J gene TRBJ1-2; no clear D gene. The V and J ends lost 4 bases and 1 base respectively, with 7 bases between them. This CDR3 is 13 amino acids long. CDR1 and CDR2 (germline): KGHSH, LQKENI. The DNA of the CDR3 is TGTGCCAGCTCACTCATGGATAACTATGGCTACACCTTC. It codes for CASSLMDNYGYTF.

This chain uses TRBV9 with TRBJ1-1; D not resolved. Trimming took off 1 base at V and 0 bases at J, with 7 bases between the two ends. Per germline, CDR1 SGDLS and CDR2 YYNGEE. The CDR3 has 14 amino acids. The CDR3 DNA is TGTGCCAGCAGCGTATCCGTTATGAACACTGAAGCTTTCTTT. This translates into CASSVSVMNTEAFF.

The chain employs TRBV3-1 (or the pseudogene TRBV3-2) and TRBJ1-6; 8 nucleotides line up with TRBD1. Germline loops: CDR1 LGHDT, CDR2 YNNKEL (reference sequence). The CDR3 runs 14 residues. Trimming took 1 base from V and 10 from J; bases not matched to a gene: 3. The CDR3 spells CASSQGQGYSPLHF. The CDR3 DNA reads as TGTGCCAGCAGCCAAGGACAGGGGTACTCACCCCTCCACTTT.

The gene calls are TRBV19 and TRBJ2-1, with D hard to call. CDR3 length equals 14 residues. CDR1 LNHDA and CDR2 SQIVND come from the germline V gene (reference sequence). Trimming pared 5 bases from V and 5 bases from J, leaving 13 bases between. The CDR3, as DNA: TGTGCCAGTAGTCTTGGGTTTACGCACAATGAGCAGTTCTTC. Translation: CASSLGFTHNEQFF.

The rearrangement uses TRBV12-3 or TRBV12-4 and TRBJ1-6; D is uncertain. V shed 6 bases and J shed 10 bases, with 13 bases lying between them. CDR3 length: 13 residues. The CDR3 sequence is CASSIGSLSPLHF. The CDR3 DNA reads TGTGCCAGCAGCATCGGGTCGCTGTCACCCCTCCACTTT.

V gene TRBV5-1 combines with J gene TRBJ1-2; maybe TRBD1 (6 bases). The CDR3 sequence is 13 residues long. Looked up from germline, CDR1 is SGHRS and CDR2 is YFSETQ. V lost 5 bases and J 3 bases, leaving 11 bases between the germline ends. As DNA, the CDR3 is TGCGCCAGCAGGAACGACAGGCACTATGGCTACACCTTC. Residues: CASRNDRHYGYTF.